The rows below give T cell receptor beta chains drawn from one sample of a study of T cell responses to AZD1222 COVID-19 vaccine. Clones were sequenced by immunoSEQ multiplex PCR, and TCRdb holds only the in-frame ones, with some missing. Seen here are about 85,000 clones, around 85% observed once, and the top ten hold roughly 4.3%. Sequencing used peripheral blood, obtained 28 days after the second AZD1222 dose. The receptors shown here come from an adult who received the AZD1222 COVID-19 vaccine. The CDR3 runs from the conserved cysteine through the conserved F or W. A D gene is named only where the DNA matches it firmly. Some rows mark clone size as missing; the rest say once, few, many or name a class of expanded clone.

size: .
D: .
V: TRBV11-2
J: TRBJ1-4
CDR3: CASSLELGRNEKLFF
DNA: TGTGCCAGCAGCTTAGAGCTAGGAAGAAATGAAAAACTGTTTTTT

size: .
D: TRBD1
V: TRBV11-2
J: TRBJ1-2
CDR3: CASSIQGARGYTF
DNA: TGTGCCAGCAGCATACAGGGGGCGCGCGGCTACACCTTC

size: few
D: TRBD1
V: TRBV13
J: TRBJ1-1
CDR3: CATVDRGLTEAFF
DNA: TGTGCCACTGTGGACAGGGGGCTCACTGAAGCTTTCTTT

size: .
D: .
V: TRBV9
J: TRBJ2-2
CDR3: CASGRLQGTGELFF
DNA: TGTGCCAGCGGCAGATTGCAGGGCACCGGGGAGCTGTTTTTT

size: .
D: .
V: TRBV7-2
J: TRBJ2-2
CDR3: CASSLNKAGAGELFF
DNA: TGTGCCAGCAGCCTAAATAAGGCTGGGGCCGGGGAGCTGTTTTTT

size: .
D: .
V: TRBV5-6
J: TRBJ1-6
CDR3: CASSRDGTTNNSPLHF
DNA: TGTGCCAGCAGCAGGGACGGCACCACAAATAATTCACCCCTCCACTTT

size: .
D: TRBD1
V: TRBV5-5
J: TRBJ1-2
CDR3: CASSYRGGDYGYTF
DNA: TGTGCCAGCAGCTACAGGGGTGGAGACTATGGCTACACCTTC

size: .
D: .
V: TRBV5-6
J: TRBJ1-5
CDR3: CASSLALGDQPQHF
DNA: TGTGCCAGCAGCTTGGCCCTCGGCGATCAGCCCCAGCATTTT

size: .
D: .
V: TRBV7-2
J: TRBJ2-3
CDR3: CASSFGQTSTDTQYF
DNA: TGTGCCAGCAGCTTCGGTCAGACCAGCACAGATACGCAGTATTTT

size: .
D: TRBD1
V: TRBV2
J: TRBJ2-7
CDR3: CASSEQGNDYEQYF
DNA: TGTGCCAGCAGCGAACAGGGGAACGACTACGAGCAGTACTTC

size: .
D: TRBD2
V: TRBV5-4
J: TRBJ2-3
CDR3: CASTSGARGGSQTTQYF
DNA: TGTGCCAGCACCAGCGGAGCGCGGGGGGGCAGTCAAACTACGCAGTATTTT

size: .
D: .
V: TRBV5-1
J: TRBJ2-2
CDR3: CASSLDTRTGELFF
DNA: TGCGCCAGCAGCTTGGATACGCGAACCGGGGAGCTGTTTTTT

size: .
D: .
V: TRBV6-2/TRBV6-3
J: TRBJ1-1
CDR3: CASSYSPGRENTEAFF
DNA: TGTGCCAGCAGTTACTCCCCAGGTAGGGAAAACACTGAAGCTTTCTTT

size: .
D: TRBD1
V: TRBV5-4
J: TRBJ2-7
CDR3: CASSLGADRGSYEQYF
DNA: TGTGCCAGCAGCTTGGGTGCGGACAGGGGGTCTTACGAGCAGTACTTC

size: .
D: .
V: TRBV2
J: TRBJ1-1
CDR3: CASSDRFAFF
DNA: TGTGCCAGCAGTGACAGGTTCGCTTTCTTT

size: .
D: .
V: TRBV6-5
J: TRBJ1-1
CDR3: CASTEGAGWNTEAFF
DNA: TGTGCCAGTACCGAGGGAGCCGGGTGGAACACTGAAGCTTTCTTT

size: .
D: .
V: TRBV4-3
J: TRBJ1-2
CDR3: CASSPLRVF
DNA: TGCGCCAGCAGCCCCCTCCGGGTCTTC

size: .
D: .
V: TRBV15
J: TRBJ2-7
CDR3: CATSRESGGSYEQYF
DNA: TGTGCCACCAGCAGAGAATCAGGCGGATCCTACGAGCAGTACTTC